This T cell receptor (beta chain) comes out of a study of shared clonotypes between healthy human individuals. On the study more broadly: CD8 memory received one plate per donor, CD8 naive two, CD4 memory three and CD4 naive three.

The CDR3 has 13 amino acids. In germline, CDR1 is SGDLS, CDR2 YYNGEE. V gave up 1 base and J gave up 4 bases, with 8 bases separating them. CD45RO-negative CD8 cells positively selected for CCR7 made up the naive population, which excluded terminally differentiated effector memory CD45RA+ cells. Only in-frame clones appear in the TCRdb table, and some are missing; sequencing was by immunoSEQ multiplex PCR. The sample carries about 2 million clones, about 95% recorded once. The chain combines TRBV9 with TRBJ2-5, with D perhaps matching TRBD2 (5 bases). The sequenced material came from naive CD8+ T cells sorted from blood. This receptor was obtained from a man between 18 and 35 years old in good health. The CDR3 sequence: CASSVSAGETQYF. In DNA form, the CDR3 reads TGTGCCAGCAGCGTAAGCGCGGGAGAGACCCAGTACTTC.